This T cell receptor beta chain was found in a study of CD8 T cells in ankylosing spondylitis. Overall study findings and caveats: Apparently characteristic of ankylosing spondylitis blood was a TCR beta motif (roughly eight highly homologous variants).

CDR1 DFQATT and CDR2 SNEGSKA come from the germline V gene (reference sequence). The CDR3 loop spans 15 amino acids. V was clipped by 5 bases and J by 2 bases, with 18 bases between them. TCRdb reprocessed the 5' RACE reads with MiXCR, giving one entry per CDR3 protein. The table lists about 800,000 distinct CDR3 sequences, roughly 10% of them singletons. This clonotype was seen at least ten times. No antigen is known for it. V and J are TRBV20-1 and TRBJ1-1; no clear D. Sequencing used blood, either unsorted or a sorted T cell fraction (not recorded which). The sequence derives from a male donor with ankylosing spondylitis. For the CDR3, the DNA is TGCAGTGCTTCTACCCCGGACCGAGGAAACACTGAAGCTTTCTTT. It encodes CSASTPDRGNTEAFF.